Sequencing of this T cell receptor beta chain was carried out in a study of PD-L1 blockade in urothelial cancer. Sequenced by immunoSEQ multiplex PCR; TCRdb stores in-frame clones only, minus some. The table shows some 20,000 clones, with 85% to 90% occurring only once. The CDR3 length is 14 residues. With 2 bases removed from V and 8 bases from J, the gap between germline ends came to 15 bases. Germline CDR1 and CDR2: MNHEY and SMNVEV (reference sequence). The starting material was PBMCs, obtained around atezolizumab (anti-PD-L1) treatment. This receptor was identified in a man between 50 and 59 years old with urothelial cancer. V and J are TRBV27 and TRBJ1-2; D is possibly TRBD1 (5 bases). Here the CDR3 reads CASSLGTGADGYTF. The CDR3 coding sequence is TGTGCCAGCAGTTTAGGAACAGGCGCGGACGGCTACACCTTC.